The rows below give T cell receptor beta chains drawn from one sample of a study of graft-versus-host responses after intestinal transplantation. The assay was immunoSEQ multiplex PCR, and TCRdb's table has in-frame clones only and misses some. There are several thousand clones in the sample; roughly a quarter occur only once, and roughly 5.3% lies in the top ten. Specimen: alloreactive CD8+ T cells from a mixed lymphocyte reaction culture, collected before transplantation. The receptors come from a human patient who was an organ donor for intestinal transplantation. Both conserved end residues are trimmed from each CDR3. The D gene is left open where the match is weak.

CDR3: SVVTGGPNYGYT
V: TRBV29-1
J: TRBJ1-2
D: TRBD1

CDR3: ATASGGAFHEQY
V: TRBV11-2
J: TRBJ2-7
D: TRBD2

CDR3: AWSVRASRGSGNTIY
V: TRBV30
J: TRBJ1-3
D: .

CDR3: STYQDPLGGYT
V: TRBV29-1
J: TRBJ1-2
D: .

CDR3: ATNRGYEQY
V: TRBV6-8
J: TRBJ2-7
D: TRBD1

CDR3: ASSQLGVEKDTQY
V: TRBV4-1
J: TRBJ2-3
D: .

CDR3: ASSPGQPQH
V: TRBV27
J: TRBJ1-5
D: .

CDR3: ASSQDGGNTEAF
V: TRBV4-3
J: TRBJ1-1
D: .

CDR3: ACPAGGLEPYGYT
V: TRBV30
J: TRBJ1-2
D: .

CDR3: ASSYSVGASSEQF
V: TRBV6-5
J: TRBJ2-1
D: .

CDR3: ASSRGQGYNYGYT
V: TRBV6-6
J: TRBJ1-2
D: .

CDR3: ASRTGGAYGYT
V: TRBV27
J: TRBJ1-2
D: TRBD1

CDR3: ASYRGSQSRANVLT
V: TRBV5-1
J: TRBJ2-6
D: .

CDR3: ASNGSSGLANIQY
V: TRBV27
J: TRBJ2-4
D: TRBD2

CDR3: ASSLGLSGGSDTQY
V: TRBV13
J: TRBJ2-3
D: .

CDR3: ASSPRRAALNTEAF
V: TRBV18
J: TRBJ1-1
D: .